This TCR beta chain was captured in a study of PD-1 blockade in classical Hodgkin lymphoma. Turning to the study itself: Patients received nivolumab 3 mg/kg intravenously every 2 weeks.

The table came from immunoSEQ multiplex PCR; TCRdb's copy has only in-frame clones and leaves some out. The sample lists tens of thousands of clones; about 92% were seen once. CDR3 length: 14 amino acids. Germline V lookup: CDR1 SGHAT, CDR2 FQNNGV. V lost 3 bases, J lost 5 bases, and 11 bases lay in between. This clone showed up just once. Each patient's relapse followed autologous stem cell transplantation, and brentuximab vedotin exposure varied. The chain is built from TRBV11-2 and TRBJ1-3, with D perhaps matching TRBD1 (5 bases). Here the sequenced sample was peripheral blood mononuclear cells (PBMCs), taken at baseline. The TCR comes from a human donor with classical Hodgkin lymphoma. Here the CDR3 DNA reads TGTGCCAGCAGCTTCTCAACAGGCCGAAACACCATATATTTT. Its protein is CASSFSTGRNTIYF.